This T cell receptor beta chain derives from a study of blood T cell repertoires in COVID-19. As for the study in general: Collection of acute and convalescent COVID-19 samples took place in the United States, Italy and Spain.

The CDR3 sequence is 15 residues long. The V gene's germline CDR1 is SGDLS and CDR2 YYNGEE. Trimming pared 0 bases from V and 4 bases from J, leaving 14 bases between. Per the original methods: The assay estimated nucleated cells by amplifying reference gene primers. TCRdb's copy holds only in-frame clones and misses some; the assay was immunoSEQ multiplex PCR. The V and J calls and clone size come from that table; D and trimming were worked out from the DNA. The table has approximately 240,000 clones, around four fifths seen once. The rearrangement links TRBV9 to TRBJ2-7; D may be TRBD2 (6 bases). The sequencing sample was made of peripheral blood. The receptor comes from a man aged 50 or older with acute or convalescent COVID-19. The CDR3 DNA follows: TGTGCCAGCAGCGTAGAACCGGCGGGGCCTTACGAGCAGTACTTC. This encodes CASSVEPAGPYEQYF.